This record looks at one TCR beta chain sequence and its context. Extracted from the samples, RNA was reverse transcribed into cDNA to serve as the sequencing template. Only in-frame clones appear in the TCRdb table, and some are missing; sequencing was by immunoSEQ multiplex PCR. The table has 150,000 or so clones, 80% to 90% seen once. The entry originates in a study of CD8+ T cells in alopecia areata. V gave up 5 bases and J gave up 6 bases, with 16 bases separating them. Germline CDR1 reads GTSNPN; CDR2 reads SVGIG (reference sequence). The CDR3 contains 13 residues. The chain carries TRBV30 and TRBJ1-1; possibly TRBD1 for D (6 bases). Material: CD8+ T cells sorted from blood, obtained at week 0. This clonotype originated in a human donor with alopecia areata. CDR3 residues: CAWEGGSGSEAFF. CDR3 nucleotide sequence: TGTGCCTGGGAGGGGGGTTCTGGGTCTGAAGCTTTCTTT.